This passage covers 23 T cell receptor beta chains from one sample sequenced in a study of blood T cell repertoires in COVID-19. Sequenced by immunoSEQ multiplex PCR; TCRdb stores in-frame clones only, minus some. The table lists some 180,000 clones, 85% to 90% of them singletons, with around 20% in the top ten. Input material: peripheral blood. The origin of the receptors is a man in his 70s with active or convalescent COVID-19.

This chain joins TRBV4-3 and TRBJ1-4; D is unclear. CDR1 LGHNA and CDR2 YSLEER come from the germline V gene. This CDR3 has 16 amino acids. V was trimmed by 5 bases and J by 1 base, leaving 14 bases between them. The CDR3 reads CASSERSGGTNEKLFF. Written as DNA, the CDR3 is TGCGCCAGCAGCGAGAGATCAGGTGGAACTAATGAAAAACTGTTTTTT.

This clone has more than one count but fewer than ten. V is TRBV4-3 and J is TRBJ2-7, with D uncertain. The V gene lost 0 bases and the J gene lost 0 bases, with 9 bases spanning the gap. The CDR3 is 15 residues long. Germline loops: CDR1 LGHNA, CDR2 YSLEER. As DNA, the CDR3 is TGCGCCAGCAGCCAAGATGGTTCGAGCTCCTACGAGCAGTACTTC. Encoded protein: CASSQDGSSSYEQYF.

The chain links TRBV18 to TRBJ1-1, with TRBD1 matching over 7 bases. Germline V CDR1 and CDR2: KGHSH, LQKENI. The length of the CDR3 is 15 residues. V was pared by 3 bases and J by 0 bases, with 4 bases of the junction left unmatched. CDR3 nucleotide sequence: TGTGCCAGCTCACCCCAGGGACAGCTGAACACTGAAGCTTTCTTT. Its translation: CASSPQGQLNTEAFF.

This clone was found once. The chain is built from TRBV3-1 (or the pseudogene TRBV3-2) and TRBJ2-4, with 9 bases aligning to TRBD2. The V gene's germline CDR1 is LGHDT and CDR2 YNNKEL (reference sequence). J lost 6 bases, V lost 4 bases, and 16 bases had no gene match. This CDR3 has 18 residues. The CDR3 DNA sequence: TGTGCCAGCAGCCGAAGGGGGACTAGCTCCCTGGGGGGAAACATTCAGTACTTC. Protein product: CASSRRGTSSLGGNIQYF.

CDR3 protein: CASSFGHEGAVHEQYF. The CDR3 DNA reads as TGCGCCAGCAGCTTCGGTCACGAGGGAGCTGTCCACGAGCAGTACTTC. This chain connects TRBV5-1 to TRBJ2-7; D may be TRBD2 (5 bases). The V gene's germline CDR1 is SGHRS and CDR2 YFSETQ. The CDR3 totals 16 residues. Trimming stripped 2 bases from V and 5 bases from J, with 20 bases between.

CDR3 in DNA: TGCGCCAGCAGCCTACTACAGGGGACGGGCTATGGCTACACCTTC. This translates into CASSLLQGTGYGYTF. The V and J genes are TRBV4-3 and TRBJ1-2, with 7 bases that match TRBD1. This CDR3 has 15 residues. With 4 bases clipped from V and 4 bases from J, the junction kept 9 bases outside the gene matches. Germline-derived CDR1 and CDR2 are LGHNA and YSLEER.

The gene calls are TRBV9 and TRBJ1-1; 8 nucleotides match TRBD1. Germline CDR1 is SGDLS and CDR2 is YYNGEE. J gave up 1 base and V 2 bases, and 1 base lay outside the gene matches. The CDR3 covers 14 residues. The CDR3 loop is CASSVGTGNTEAFF. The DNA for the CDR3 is TGTGCCAGCAGCGTCGGGACAGGGAACACTGAAGCTTTCTTT.

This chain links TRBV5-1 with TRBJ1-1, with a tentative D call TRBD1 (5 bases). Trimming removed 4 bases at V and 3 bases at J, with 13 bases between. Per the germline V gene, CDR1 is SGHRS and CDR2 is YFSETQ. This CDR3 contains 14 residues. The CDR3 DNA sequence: TGCGCCAGCAGCCACCCTCAAGGGGACACTGAAGCTTTCTTT. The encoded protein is CASSHPQGDTEAFF.

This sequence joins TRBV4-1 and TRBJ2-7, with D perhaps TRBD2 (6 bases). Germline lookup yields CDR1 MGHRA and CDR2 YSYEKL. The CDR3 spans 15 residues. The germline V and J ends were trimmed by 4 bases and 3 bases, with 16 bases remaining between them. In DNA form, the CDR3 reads TGCGCCAGCAGCCTCTCTGGGGGGACCTTCTACGAGCAGTACTTC. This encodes CASSLSGGTFYEQYF.

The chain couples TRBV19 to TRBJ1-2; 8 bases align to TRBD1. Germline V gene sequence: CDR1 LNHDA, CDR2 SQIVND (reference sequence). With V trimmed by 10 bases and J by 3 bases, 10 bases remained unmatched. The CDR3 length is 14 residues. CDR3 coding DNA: TGTGCCACTAAGAATTACAGGGGGGACTATGGCTACACCTTC. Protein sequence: CATKNYRGDYGYTF.

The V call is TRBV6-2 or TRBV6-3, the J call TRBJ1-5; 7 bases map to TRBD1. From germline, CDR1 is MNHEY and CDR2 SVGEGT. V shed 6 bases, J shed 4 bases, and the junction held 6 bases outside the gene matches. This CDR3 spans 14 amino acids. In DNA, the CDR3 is TGTGCCAGCAGCACCGCAGGGGGGAATCAGCCCCAGCATTTT. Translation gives CASSTAGGNQPQHF.

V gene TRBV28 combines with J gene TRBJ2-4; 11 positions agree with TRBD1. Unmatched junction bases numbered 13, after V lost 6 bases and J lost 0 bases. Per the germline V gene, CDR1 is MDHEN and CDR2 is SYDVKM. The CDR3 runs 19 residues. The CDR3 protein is CASRTGQGAPQLAKNIQYF. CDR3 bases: TGTGCCAGCAGGACCGGACAGGGGGCGCCCCAATTAGCCAAAAACATTCAGTACTTC.

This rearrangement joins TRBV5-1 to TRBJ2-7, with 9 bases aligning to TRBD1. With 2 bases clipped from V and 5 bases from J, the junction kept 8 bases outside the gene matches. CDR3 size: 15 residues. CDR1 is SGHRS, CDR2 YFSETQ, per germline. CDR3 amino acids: CASSFRQGGTDEQYF. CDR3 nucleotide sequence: TGCGCCAGCAGCTTCCGACAGGGGGGAACTGACGAGCAGTACTTC.

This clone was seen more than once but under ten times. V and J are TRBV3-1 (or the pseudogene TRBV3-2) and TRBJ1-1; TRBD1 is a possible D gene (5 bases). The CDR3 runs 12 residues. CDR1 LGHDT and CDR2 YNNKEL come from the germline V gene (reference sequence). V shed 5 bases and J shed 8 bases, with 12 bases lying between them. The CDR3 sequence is CASSTARQEAFF. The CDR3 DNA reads TGTGCCAGCAGCACTGCTCGACAGGAAGCTTTCTTT.

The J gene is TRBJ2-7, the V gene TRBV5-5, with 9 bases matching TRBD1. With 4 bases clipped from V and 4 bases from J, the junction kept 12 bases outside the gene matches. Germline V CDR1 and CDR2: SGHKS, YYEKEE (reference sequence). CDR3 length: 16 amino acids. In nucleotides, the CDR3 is TGTGCCAGCAGCCGTACAGCCGGGACAGGGACTTACGAGCAGTACTTC. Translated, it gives CASSRTAGTGTYEQYF.

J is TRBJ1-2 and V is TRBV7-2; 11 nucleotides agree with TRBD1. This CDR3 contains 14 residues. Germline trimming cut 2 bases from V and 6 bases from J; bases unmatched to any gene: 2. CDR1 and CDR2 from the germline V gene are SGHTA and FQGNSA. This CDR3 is CASSLRDRGNGYTF. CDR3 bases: TGTGCCAGCAGCTTAAGGGACAGGGGGAATGGCTACACCTTC. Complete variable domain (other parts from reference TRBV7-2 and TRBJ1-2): GAGVSQSPSNKVTEKGKDVELRCDPISGHTALYWYRQSLGQGLEFLIYFQGNSAPDKSGLPSDRFSAERTGGSVSTLTIQRTQQEDSAVYLCASSLRDRGNGYTFGSGTRLTVV.

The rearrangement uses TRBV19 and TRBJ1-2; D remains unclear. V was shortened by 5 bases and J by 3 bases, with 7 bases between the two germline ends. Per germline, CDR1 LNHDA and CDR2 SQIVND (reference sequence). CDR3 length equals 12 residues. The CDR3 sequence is CASSYSYYGYTF. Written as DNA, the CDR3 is TGTGCCAGTAGTTACAGTTACTATGGCTACACCTTC.

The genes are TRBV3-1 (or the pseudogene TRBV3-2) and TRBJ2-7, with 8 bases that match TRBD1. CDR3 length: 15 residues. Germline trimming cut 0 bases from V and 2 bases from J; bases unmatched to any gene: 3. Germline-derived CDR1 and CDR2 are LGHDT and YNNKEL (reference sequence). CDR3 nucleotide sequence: TGTGCCAGCAGCCAAGATCCACAGGGGGCCTACGAGCAGTACTTC. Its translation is CASSQDPQGAYEQYF.

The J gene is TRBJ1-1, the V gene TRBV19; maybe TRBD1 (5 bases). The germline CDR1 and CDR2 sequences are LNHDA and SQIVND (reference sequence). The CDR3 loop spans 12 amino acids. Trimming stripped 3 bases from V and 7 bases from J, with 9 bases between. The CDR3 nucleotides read TGTGCCAGTAGTATTGGGGCCCTTGAAGCTTTCTTT. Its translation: CASSIGALEAFF.

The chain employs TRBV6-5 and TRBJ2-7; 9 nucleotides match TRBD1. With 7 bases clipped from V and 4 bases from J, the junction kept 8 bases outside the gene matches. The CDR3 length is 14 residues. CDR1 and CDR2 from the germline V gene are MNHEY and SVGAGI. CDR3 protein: CASKPTGGSYEQYF. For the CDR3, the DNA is TGTGCCAGCAAACCGACAGGGGGTAGTTACGAGCAGTACTTC.

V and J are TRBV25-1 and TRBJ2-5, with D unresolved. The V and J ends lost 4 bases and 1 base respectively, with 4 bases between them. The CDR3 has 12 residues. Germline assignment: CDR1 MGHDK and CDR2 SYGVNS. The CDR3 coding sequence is TGTGCCAGCAGTGTCAGCCAAGAGACCCAGTACTTC. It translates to CASSVSQETQYF.

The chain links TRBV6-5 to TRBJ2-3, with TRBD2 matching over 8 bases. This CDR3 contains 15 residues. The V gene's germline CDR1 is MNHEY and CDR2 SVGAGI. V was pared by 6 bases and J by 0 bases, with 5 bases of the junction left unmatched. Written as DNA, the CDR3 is TGTGCCAGCAGGCGAACTAGCGGTAGCACAGATACGCAGTATTTT. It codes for CASRRTSGSTDTQYF.

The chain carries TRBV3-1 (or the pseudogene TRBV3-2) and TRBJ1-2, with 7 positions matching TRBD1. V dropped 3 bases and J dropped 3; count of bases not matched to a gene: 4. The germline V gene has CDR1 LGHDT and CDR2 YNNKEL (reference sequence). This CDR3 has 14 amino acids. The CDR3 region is CASSHRDRDYGYTF. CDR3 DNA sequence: TGTGCCAGCAGCCACCGGGACAGAGACTATGGCTACACCTTC.